Below, 12 T cell receptor delta chains from the same sample are listed, as sequenced in a study of gamma-delta T cells after stem cell transplantation. TCRdb reanalysed the RT-PCR reads with CATT. Found here are 10,000 to 13,000 delta-chain clones, 38% of them singletons; the top ten hold around 2.8%. Sequencing input: gamma-delta T cells. The receptor source for this set is a human donor. It is not recorded whose cells these are; they may come from a transplant donor.

As to this clone: Its ends do not fully match the called genes, so a read error is possible. The chain joins TRDV2 to TRDJ1; 10 bases are shared with TRDD3. Germline V gives CDR1 GEAIGNYY, CDR2 EKD. The CDR3 covers 20 residues. The CDR3 DNA sequence: TGTGCCTGTGACACCCGTGGGGCTACTGGGGGATTCGGTGGAACCGATAATCTCATCTTT. This encodes CACDTRGATGGFGGTDNLIF.

The rearrangement uses TRDV2 and TRDJ3; 7 nucleotides align to TRDD3. CDR3 length: 22 residues. J gave up 2 bases and V 1 base, and 19 bases lay outside the gene matches. Germline assignment: CDR1 GEAIGNYY and CDR2 EKD. The CDR3 reads CACDTPWGSTPALPWDTRQMFF. The CDR3 DNA is TGTGCCTGTGACACGCCTTGGGGGAGCACTCCCGCTCTTCCCTGGGACACCCGACAGATGTTTTTC.

The V and J genes are TRDV3 and TRDJ1; D is undetermined. CDR3 length equals 15 residues. CDR1 and CDR2 (germline): TVYSNPD, GDNSRS (reference sequence). Trimming took 0 bases from V and 0 from J, leaving 14 bases between them. CDR3 nucleotides: TGTGCCTTTAGTTCTGCACTATTCTACACCGATAAACTCATCTTT. Amino acid sequence: CAFSSALFYTDKLIF.

The table lists this clone with a few counts. The gene calls are TRDV1 and TRDJ1, with 9 bases lining up with TRDD3. The CDR3 consists of 19 residues. Trimming at V came to 1 base and at J to 3 bases, leaving 15 bases not matched to a gene. In germline, CDR1 is TSWWSYY, CDR2 QGS. Here the CDR3 DNA reads TGTGCTCTTGGGGAACCTCATACCTACCCCTGGGGGATTGCCGATAAACTCATCTTT. This sequence encodes CALGEPHTYPWGIADKLIF.

This clone is medium-sized (0.01 to 0.1%) within its sample. The J gene is TRDJ1, the V gene TRDV2, with 8 bases aligning to TRDD3. Trimming removed 0 bases from V and 0 bases from J; junction bases left unmatched: 2. CDR3 length equals 15 residues. The germline V gene encodes CDR1 GEAIGNYY and CDR2 EKD. CDR3 DNA: TGTGCCTGTGACACCCTGGGGGACTACACCGATAAACTCATCTTT. Translation: CACDTLGDYTDKLIF.

The sample holds a few counts of this clone. At residue 11, the translated DNA and the protein in TCRdb do not agree; the protein given here is derived from the DNA. The chain recombines TRAV29/DV5 with TRDJ1, with a tentative D call TRDD3 (6 bases). The CDR3 extends over 16 amino acids. V was pared by 3 bases and J by 3 bases, with 21 bases between. CDR1 NSMFDY and CDR2 ISSIKDK come from the germline V gene. CDR3 residues: CAAIQFPWGAADKLIF. The CDR3 DNA reads as TGTGCAGCAATCCAGTTCCCTTGGGGGGCCGCCGATAAACTCATCTTT.

By proportion, this clone is medium-sized (0.01 to 0.1%). V gene TRDV3 combines with J gene TRDJ1; D may be TRDD2 (8 bases). V lost 4 bases and J 2 bases, leaving 32 bases between the germline ends. The CDR3 runs to 19 residues. Germline CDR1 reads TVYSNPD; CDR2 reads GDNSRS (reference sequence). This CDR3 is CACPAFLGVLGMGTDKLIF. CDR3 sequence (DNA): TGTGCCTGCCCGGCCTTCCTAGGAGTACTGGGGATGGGTACCGATAAACTCATCTTT.

In this sample, this clone is medium-sized (0.01 to 0.1%). The sample holds other DNA sequences that translate to the same CDR3. The rearrangement links TRDV2 to TRDJ1, with D possibly TRDD3 on 6 matching bases. Per the germline V gene, CDR1 is GEAIGNYY and CDR2 is EKD. The CDR3 covers 15 residues. Trimming cost V 0 bases and J 0 bases, with 10 bases left between them. CDR3 nucleotides: TGTGCCTGTGACACCCCTGGGGATCACACCGATAAACTCATCTTT. Its translation is CACDTPGDHTDKLIF.

This clone was seen only a few times. The chain carries TRDV1 and TRDJ1; 11 bases align to TRDD3. This CDR3 region has 18 residues. CDR1 and CDR2 (germline): TSWWSYY, QGS. Germline trimming cut 3 bases from V and 3 bases from J; bases unmatched to any gene: 12. The CDR3 protein is CALGDLLGGYAGPDKLIF. The CDR3 DNA is TGTGCTCTTGGGGATCTCCTTGGGGGATACGCAGGCCCCGATAAACTCATCTTT.

This chain connects TRDV1 to TRDJ2, with 9 bases fitting TRDD2. CDR1 is TSWWSYY and CDR2 is QGS in the germline V gene. This CDR3 contains 20 residues. After removal of 5 bases from V and 4 bases from J, the junction contained 20 bases not matched to a gene. The CDR3 sequence: CALGPPSYWMGDPTTAQLFF. Here the CDR3 DNA reads TGTGCTCTTGGGCCCCCTTCCTACTGGATGGGGGACCCTACGACAGCACAACTCTTCTTT.

This clone has only a few counts. The chain recombines TRDV3 with TRDJ1, with a tentative D call TRDD3 (6 bases). Trimming took 2 bases from V and 4 from J, leaving 35 bases between them. The CDR3 is made up of 20 amino acids. Germline V gene lookup returns CDR1 TVYSNPD and CDR2 GDNSRS (reference sequence). The CDR3 spells CAFPPAQLMGAPLKGDKLIF. In DNA, the CDR3 is TGTGCCTTTCCGCCGGCCCAACTAATGGGGGCCCCGCTTAAGGGCGATAAACTCATCTTT.

The V call is TRDV2, the J call TRDJ1; TRDD3 matches 12 bases. The CDR3 sequence is 18 residues long. Germline V gene lookup returns CDR1 GEAIGNYY and CDR2 EKD. The V and J ends lost 0 bases and 1 base, in that order; junction bases with no gene match: 8. The DNA of the CDR3 is TGTGCCTGTGACACCCGCTGGGGGATACGGAGGGGCACCGATAAACTCATCTTT. It specifies CACDTRWGIRRGTDKLIF.